These 2 T cell receptor beta chains were sequenced from one sample in a study of cytomegalovirus exposure and HLA in healthy donors. Vbeta (60) and Jbeta (13) primers were used in the PCR. Method: immunoSEQ multiplex PCR; TCRdb's copy keeps in-frame clones and lacks some. The repertoire holds roughly 180,000 clones, almost 80% seen once, with around 15% in the top ten. Source material: PBMCs. All receptors derive from a man aged 50 or older in good health and CMV-seropositive.

This clone was found once. V and J are TRBV29-1 and TRBJ1-2; no definite D call. Trimming took off 6 bases at V and 4 bases at J, with 12 bases between the two ends. CDR1 is SQVTM, CDR2 ANQGSEA, per germline. The length of the CDR3 is 12 residues. This CDR3 reads CSVIFEVYGYTF. The CDR3 bases are TGCAGCGTAATTTTTGAGGTCTATGGCTACACCTTC.

This chain links TRBV4-3 with TRBJ2-7; 7 positions agree with TRBD2. CDR3 length equals 15 residues. Trimming took 0 bases from V and 1 from J; bases not matched to a gene: 3. CDR1 is LGHNA, CDR2 YSLEER, per germline. The CDR3 DNA reads as TGCGCCAGCAGCCAAGAGCGGGGGAATTCCTACGAGCAGTACTTC. Encoded protein: CASSQERGNSYEQYF.